The present TCR beta chain was sequenced within a study of blood T cell repertoires in COVID-19. About the study: Spain, Italy and the United States supplied samples that represented acute and convalescent COVID-19. T cells, B-cell-depleted T cells, or PBMCs supplied cDNA or gDNA.

This CDR3 is built from 15 residues. The J segment lost 6 bases and the V segment lost 4 bases, leaving 6 bases of the junction unmatched. Germline values: CDR1 SGHTA, CDR2 FQGNSA. As originally analysed: Cell counts per sample came from amplifying reference gene primers. TCRdb's table, derived via immunoSEQ multiplex PCR, lists solely in-frame clones and lacks some. V and J calls and clone size come straight from that table; D and trimming were deduced from the DNA. The table records about 150,000 clones, 80% to 90% of them present only once. This chain joins TRBV7-2 and TRBJ2-5; 12 nucleotides match TRBD2. The receptor was derived from a woman aged 45-65 years with acute or convalescent COVID-19. Sequences were obtained from peripheral blood. The DNA of the CDR3 is TGTGCCAGCAGCTCCCGACTAGCGGGAGAACAGACCCAGTACTTC. Amino acids: CASSSRLAGEQTQYF.